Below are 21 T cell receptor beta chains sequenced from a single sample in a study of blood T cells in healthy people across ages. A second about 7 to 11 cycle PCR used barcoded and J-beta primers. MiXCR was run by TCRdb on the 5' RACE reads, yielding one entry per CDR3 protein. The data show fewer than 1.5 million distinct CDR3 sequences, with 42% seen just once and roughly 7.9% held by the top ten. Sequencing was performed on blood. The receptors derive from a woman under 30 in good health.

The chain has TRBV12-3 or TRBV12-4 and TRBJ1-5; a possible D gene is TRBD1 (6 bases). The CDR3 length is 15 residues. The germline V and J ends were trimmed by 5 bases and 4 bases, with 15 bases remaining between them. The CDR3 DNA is TGTGCCAGCAGTCCCCAGGGGTTGTTAAATCAGCCCCAGCATTTT. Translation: CASSPQGLLNQPQHF.

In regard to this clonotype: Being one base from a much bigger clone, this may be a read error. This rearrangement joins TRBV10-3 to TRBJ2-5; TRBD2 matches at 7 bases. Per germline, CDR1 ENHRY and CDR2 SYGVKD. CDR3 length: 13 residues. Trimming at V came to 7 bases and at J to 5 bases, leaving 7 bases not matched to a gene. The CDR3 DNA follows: TGTGCCATCAATGCCGGGACTACGGAGACCCAGTACTTC. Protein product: CAINAGTTETQYF.

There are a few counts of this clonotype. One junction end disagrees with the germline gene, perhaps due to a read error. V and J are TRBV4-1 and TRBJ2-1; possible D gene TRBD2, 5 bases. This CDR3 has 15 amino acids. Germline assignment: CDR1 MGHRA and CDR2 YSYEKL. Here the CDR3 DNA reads TGCGCCAGCAGCCACCTACCGGACTCCGACAATGAGCAGTTCTTC. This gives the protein CASSHLPDSDNEQFF.

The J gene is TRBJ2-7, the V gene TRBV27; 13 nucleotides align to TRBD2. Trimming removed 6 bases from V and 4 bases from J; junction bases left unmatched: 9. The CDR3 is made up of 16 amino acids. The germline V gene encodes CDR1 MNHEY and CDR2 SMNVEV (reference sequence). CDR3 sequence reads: CASSSTGLAGKYEQYF. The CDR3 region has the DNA TGTGCCAGCAGCTCAACGGGACTAGCGGGGAAGTACGAGCAGTACTTC.

CDR3 in DNA: TGTGCCAGCAGTGGGGCGTGTGGCTACACCTTC. The encoded protein is CASSGACGYTF. V usage is TRBV6-5 and J usage is TRBJ1-2; D might be TRBD1 (5 bases). Germline values: CDR1 MNHEY, CDR2 SVGAGI. Trimming took 5 bases from V and 7 from J, leaving 8 bases between them. CDR3 length: 11 amino acids.

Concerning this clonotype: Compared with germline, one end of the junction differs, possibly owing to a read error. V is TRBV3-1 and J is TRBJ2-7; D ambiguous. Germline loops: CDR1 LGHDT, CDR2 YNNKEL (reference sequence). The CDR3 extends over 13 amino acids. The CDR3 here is CACSQAKVREQYF. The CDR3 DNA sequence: TGTGCCTGCAGCCAAGCGAAGGTCCGGGAGCAGTACTTC.

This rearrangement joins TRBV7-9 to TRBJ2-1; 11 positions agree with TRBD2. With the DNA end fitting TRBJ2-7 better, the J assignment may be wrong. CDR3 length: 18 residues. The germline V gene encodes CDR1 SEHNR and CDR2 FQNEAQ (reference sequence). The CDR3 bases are TGTGCCAGCAGCTTACCCACTTCTAGCGGGAGGTACTACAATGAGCAGTACTTC. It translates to CASSLPTSSGRYYNEQYF.

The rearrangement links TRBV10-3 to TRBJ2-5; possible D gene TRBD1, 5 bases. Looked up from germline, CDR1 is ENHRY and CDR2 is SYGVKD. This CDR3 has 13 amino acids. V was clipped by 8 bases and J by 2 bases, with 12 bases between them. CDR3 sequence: CAIGAPGQETQYF. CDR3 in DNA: TGTGCCATCGGTGCCCCAGGGCAAGAGACCCAGTACTTC.

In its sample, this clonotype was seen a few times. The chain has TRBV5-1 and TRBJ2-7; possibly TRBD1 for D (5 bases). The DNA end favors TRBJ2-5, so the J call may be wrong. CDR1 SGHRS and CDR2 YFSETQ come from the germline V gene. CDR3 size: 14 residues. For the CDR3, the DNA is TGCGCCAGCAGCATAGACTTAACCCAGGGGACCCAGTACTTC. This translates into CASSIDLTQGTQYF.

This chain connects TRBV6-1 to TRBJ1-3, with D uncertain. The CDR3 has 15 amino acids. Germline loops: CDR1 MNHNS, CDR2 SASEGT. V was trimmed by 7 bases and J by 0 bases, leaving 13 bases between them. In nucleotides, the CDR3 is TGTGCCAGCAAGGAGGACCCATACTCTGGAAACACCATATATTTT. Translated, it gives CASKEDPYSGNTIYF.

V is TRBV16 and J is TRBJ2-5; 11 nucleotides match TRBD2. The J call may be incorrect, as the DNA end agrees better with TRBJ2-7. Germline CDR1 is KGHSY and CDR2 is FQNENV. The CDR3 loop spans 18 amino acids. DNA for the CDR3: TGTGCCAGCAGCCCCGTCGTCTTTAGCGGGGGGGCCGGCGCCGAGCAGTACTTC. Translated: CASSPVVFSGGAGAEQYF.

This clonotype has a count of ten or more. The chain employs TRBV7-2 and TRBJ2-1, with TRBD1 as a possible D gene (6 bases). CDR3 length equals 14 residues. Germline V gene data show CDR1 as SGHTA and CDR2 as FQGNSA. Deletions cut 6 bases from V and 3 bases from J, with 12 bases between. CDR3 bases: TGTGCCAGCAGTTTGGACAGCTTCTACAATGAGCAGTTCTTC. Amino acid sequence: CASSLDSFYNEQFF.

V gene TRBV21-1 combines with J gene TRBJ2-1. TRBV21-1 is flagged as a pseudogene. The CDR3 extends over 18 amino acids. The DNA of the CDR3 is TGTGCCGGCAGCAAAAAACTGCTATGGTATAGCGGCTACAATGAGCAGTTCTTC. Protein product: CAGSKKLLWYSGYNEQFF.

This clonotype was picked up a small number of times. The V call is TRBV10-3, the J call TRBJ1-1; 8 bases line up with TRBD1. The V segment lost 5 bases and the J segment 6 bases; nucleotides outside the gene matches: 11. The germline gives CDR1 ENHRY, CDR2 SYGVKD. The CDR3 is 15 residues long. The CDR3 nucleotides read TGTGCCATCAGTCCGGGACAGGAGGAAGGGGCTGAAGCTTTCTTT. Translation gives CAISPGQEEGAEAFF.

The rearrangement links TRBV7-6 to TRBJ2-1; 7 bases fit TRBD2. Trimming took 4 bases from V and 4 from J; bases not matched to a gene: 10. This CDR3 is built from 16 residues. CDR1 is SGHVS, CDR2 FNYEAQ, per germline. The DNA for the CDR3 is TGTGCCAGCAGCTCCGGACTAGGGAGGGCGTACAATGAGCAGTTCTTC. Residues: CASSSGLGRAYNEQFF.

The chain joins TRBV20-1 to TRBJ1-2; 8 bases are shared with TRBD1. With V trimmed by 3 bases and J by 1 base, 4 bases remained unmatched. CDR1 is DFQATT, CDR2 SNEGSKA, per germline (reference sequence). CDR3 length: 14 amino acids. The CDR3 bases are TGCAGTGCTAGGGCTGACAGGGGTAACTATGGCTACACCTTC. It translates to CSARADRGNYGYTF.

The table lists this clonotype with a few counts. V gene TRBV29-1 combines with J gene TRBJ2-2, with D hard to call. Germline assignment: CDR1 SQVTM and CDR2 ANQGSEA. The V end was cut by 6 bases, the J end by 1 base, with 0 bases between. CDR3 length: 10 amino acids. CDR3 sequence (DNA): TGCAGCGTGAACACCGGGGAGCTGTTTTTT. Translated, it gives CSVNTGELFF.

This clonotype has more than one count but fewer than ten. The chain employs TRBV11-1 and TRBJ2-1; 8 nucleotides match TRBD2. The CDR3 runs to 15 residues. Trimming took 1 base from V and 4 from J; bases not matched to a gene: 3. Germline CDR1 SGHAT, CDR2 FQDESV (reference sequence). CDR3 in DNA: TGTGCCAGCAGCTTAGAGGGGACTAGGTACAATGAGCAGTTCTTC. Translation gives CASSLEGTRYNEQFF.

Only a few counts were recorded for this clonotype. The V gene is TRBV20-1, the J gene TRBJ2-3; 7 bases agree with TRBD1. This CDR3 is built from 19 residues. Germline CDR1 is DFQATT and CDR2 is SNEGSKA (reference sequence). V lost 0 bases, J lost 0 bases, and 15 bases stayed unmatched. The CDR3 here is CSARDQGGQAGGSTDTQYF. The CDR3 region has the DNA TGCAGTGCTAGAGATCAGGGTGGACAGGCCGGAGGTAGCACAGATACGCAGTATTTT.

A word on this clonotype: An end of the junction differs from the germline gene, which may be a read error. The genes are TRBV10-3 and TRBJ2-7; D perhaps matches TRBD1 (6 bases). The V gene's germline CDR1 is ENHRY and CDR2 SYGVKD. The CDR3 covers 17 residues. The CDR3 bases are TGTGTCATCAGCAAAACCCCCGATCCAGGGGCCCAGGGTGAGCAGTACTTC. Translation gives CVISKTPDPGAQGEQYF.

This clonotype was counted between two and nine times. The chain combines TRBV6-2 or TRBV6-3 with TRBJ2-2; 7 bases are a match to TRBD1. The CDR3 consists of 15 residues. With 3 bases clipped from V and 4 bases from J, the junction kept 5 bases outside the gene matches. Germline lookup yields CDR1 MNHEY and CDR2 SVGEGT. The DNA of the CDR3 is TGTGCCAGCAGTTATGAGGGGGCCGGCACCGGGGAGCTGTTTTTT. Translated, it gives CASSYEGAGTGELFF.